These T cell receptor beta chains were read from a single sample in a study of blood T cell repertoires in COVID-19. TCRdb's copy holds only in-frame clones and misses some; the assay was immunoSEQ multiplex PCR. In the table there are more than 200,000 clones, around 88% of which are singletons. The material sequenced was peripheral blood. These receptor sequences come from a woman in her twenties or thirties with COVID-19, enrolled during active disease. CDR3s include the opening cysteine and the closing phenylalanine or tryptophan. The D gene is left open where the match is weak. Clone size appears in some rows only: once, few, many, or a class for an expanded clone.

CDR3aa: CASSVSNEQFF
CDR3nt: TGTGCCAGCAGCGTATCGAATGAGCAGTTCTTC
len: 11
abundance: -
v_gene: TRBV9
d_gene: -
j_gene: TRBJ2-1

CDR3aa: CASSLGQVNEKLFF
CDR3nt: TGTGCCAGCTCACTGGGACAGGTTAATGAAAAACTGTTTTTT
len: 14
abundance: -
v_gene: TRBV18
d_gene: TRBD1
j_gene: TRBJ1-4

CDR3aa: CASSLGQGAGGYTF
CDR3nt: TGCGCCAGCAGCTTGGGACAGGGCGCCGGGGGCTACACCTTC
len: 14
abundance: -
v_gene: TRBV5-1
d_gene: TRBD1
j_gene: TRBJ1-2

CDR3aa: CASSRQGSGNTIYF
CDR3nt: TGTGCCAGCAGTCGACAGGGCTCTGGAAACACCATATATTTT
len: 14
abundance: once
v_gene: TRBV6-5
d_gene: TRBD1
j_gene: TRBJ1-3

CDR3aa: CASSPSGGAHQPQHF
CDR3nt: TGCGCCAGCAGCCCATCAGGGGGCGCCCATCAGCCCCAGCATTTT
len: 15
abundance: few
v_gene: TRBV4-3
d_gene: TRBD1
j_gene: TRBJ1-5

CDR3aa: CASSPQGGVGGYTF
CDR3nt: TGTGCCAGCAGTCCCCAAGGGGGCGTCGGTGGCTACACCTTC
len: 14
abundance: -
v_gene: TRBV6-5
d_gene: TRBD1
j_gene: TRBJ1-2

CDR3aa: CATRSGTGILHTDTQYF
CDR3nt: TGTGCCACCCGCTCCGGGACAGGGATCCTACACACAGATACGCAGTATTTT
len: 17
abundance: -
v_gene: TRBV24-1
d_gene: TRBD1
j_gene: TRBJ2-3

CDR3aa: CASSSSGTGGPDTQYF
CDR3nt: TGTGCCAGCTCATCGTCCGGGACAGGGGGCCCAGATACGCAGTATTTT
len: 16
abundance: few
v_gene: TRBV18
d_gene: TRBD1
j_gene: TRBJ2-3

CDR3aa: CASSRIRQGAWRYF
CDR3nt: TGTGCCAGCAGTCGTATACGACAGGGGGCTTGGAGGTACTTC
len: 14
abundance: -
v_gene: TRBV6-5
d_gene: TRBD1
j_gene: TRBJ2-4

CDR3aa: CASGNRDGYTF
CDR3nt: TGTGCCAGCGGAAACAGGGACGGCTACACCTTC
len: 11
abundance: -
v_gene: TRBV28
d_gene: -
j_gene: TRBJ1-2

CDR3aa: CASSYSPGYGYTF
CDR3nt: TGTGCCAGCAGTTACTCCCCGGGGTATGGCTACACCTTC
len: 13
abundance: -
v_gene: TRBV2
d_gene: -
j_gene: TRBJ1-2

CDR3aa: CASSQVAAYNEQFF
CDR3nt: TGTGCCAGCAGCCAAGTAGCAGCCTACAATGAGCAGTTCTTC
len: 14
abundance: -
v_gene: TRBV3-1/TRBV3-2
d_gene: -
j_gene: TRBJ2-1

CDR3aa: CASSQAAGLAYNEQFF
CDR3nt: TGTGCCAGCTCTCAAGCTGCGGGACTCGCCTACAATGAGCAGTTCTTC
len: 16
abundance: -
v_gene: TRBV18
d_gene: -
j_gene: TRBJ2-1

CDR3aa: CASSAGGRLTSNTGELFF
CDR3nt: TGCGCCAGCAGCGCCGGGGGTCGTCTAACCAGCAACACCGGGGAGCTGTTTTTT
len: 18
abundance: -
v_gene: TRBV5-1
d_gene: -
j_gene: TRBJ2-2

CDR3aa: CASSYSSVPRTGENTF
CDR3nt: TGTGCCAGCAGTTACTCGAGTGTGCCCCGGACAGGGGAGAACACCTTC
len: 16
abundance: -
v_gene: TRBV6-2/TRBV6-3
d_gene: TRBD1
j_gene: TRBJ1-2

CDR3aa: CASSIPRELNTEAFF
CDR3nt: TGTGCCAGTAGTATCCCCAGGGAACTTAACACTGAAGCTTTCTTT
len: 15
abundance: -
v_gene: TRBV19
d_gene: -
j_gene: TRBJ1-1

CDR3aa: CASSPLAGDPGGNQETQYF
CDR3nt: TGTGCCAGCAGCCCCCTAGCTGGGGATCCTGGGGGGAACCAAGAGACCCAGTACTTC
len: 19
abundance: -
v_gene: TRBV28
d_gene: -
j_gene: TRBJ2-5

CDR3aa: CASSQDLAGVLVEQFF
CDR3nt: TGCGCCAGCAGCCAAGATTTAGCGGGAGTTTTAGTTGAGCAGTTCTTC
len: 16
abundance: -
v_gene: TRBV4-1
d_gene: TRBD2
j_gene: TRBJ2-1

CDR3aa: CASSLVAGDSSGANVLTF
CDR3nt: TGTGCCAGCAGCTTAGTCGCGGGAGACAGCTCTGGGGCCAACGTCCTGACTTTC
len: 18
abundance: -
v_gene: TRBV7-9
d_gene: TRBD2
j_gene: TRBJ2-6

CDR3aa: CASSVAGAQETQYF
CDR3nt: TGTGCCAGCAGCGTAGCTGGGGCGCAAGAGACCCAGTACTTC
len: 14
abundance: -
v_gene: TRBV9
d_gene: -
j_gene: TRBJ2-5

CDR3aa: CASSRPGQLPKGYTF
CDR3nt: TGTGCCAGTAGTCGACCGGGACAGCTGCCTAAGGGCTACACCTTC
len: 15
abundance: once
v_gene: TRBV19
d_gene: TRBD1
j_gene: TRBJ1-2